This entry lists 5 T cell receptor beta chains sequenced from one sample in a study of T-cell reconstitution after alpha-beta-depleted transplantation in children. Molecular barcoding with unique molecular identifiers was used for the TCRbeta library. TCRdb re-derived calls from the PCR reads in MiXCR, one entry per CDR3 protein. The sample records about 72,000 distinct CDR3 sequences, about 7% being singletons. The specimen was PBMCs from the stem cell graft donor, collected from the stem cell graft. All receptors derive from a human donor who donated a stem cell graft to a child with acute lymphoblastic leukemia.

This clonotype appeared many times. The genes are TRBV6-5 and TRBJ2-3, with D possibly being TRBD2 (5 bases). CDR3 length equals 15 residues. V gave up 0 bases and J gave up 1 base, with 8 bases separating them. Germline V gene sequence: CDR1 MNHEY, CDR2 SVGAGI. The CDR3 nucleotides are TGTGCCAGCAGTTACTCGGCGGGCGGCACAGATACGCAGTATTTT. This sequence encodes CASSYSAGGTDTQYF.

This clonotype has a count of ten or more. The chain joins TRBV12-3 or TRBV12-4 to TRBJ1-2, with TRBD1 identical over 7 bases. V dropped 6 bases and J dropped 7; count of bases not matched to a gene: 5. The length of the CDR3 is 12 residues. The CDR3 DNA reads TGTGCCAGCAGCCCGCAGGGGGGTGGCTACACCTTC. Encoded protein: CASSPQGGGYTF.

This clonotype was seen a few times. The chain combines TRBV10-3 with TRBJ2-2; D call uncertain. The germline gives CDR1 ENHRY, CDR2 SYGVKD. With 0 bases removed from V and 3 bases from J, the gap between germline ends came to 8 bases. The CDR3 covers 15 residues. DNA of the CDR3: TGTGCCATCAGTGAGTCGACTGGCGACACCGGGGAGCTGTTTTTT. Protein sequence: CAISESTGDTGELFF.

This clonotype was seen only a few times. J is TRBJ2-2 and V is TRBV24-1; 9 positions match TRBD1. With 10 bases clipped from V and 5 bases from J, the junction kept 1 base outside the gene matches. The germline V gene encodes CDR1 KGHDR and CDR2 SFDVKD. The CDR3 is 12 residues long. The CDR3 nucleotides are TGTGCCACAGGACAGGGGACCGGGGAGCTGTTTTTT. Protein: CATGQGTGELFF.

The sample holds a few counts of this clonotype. CDR3 DNA: TGTGCCAGCAGTCCCTACAGGGGAAGTTACAAAAACATTCAGTACTTC. Protein product: CASSPYRGSYKNIQYF. The chain uses TRBV28 and TRBJ2-4; 7 positions match TRBD1. Germline V CDR1 and CDR2: MDHEN, SYDVKM. Losses at the gene ends were 5 bases for V and 3 bases for J; bases not matched to a gene: 10. This CDR3 region has 16 residues.